These 8 T cell receptor beta chains came from one sample sequenced in a study of identical twins. A single record per CDR3 protein comes from TCRdb applying MiXCR to the 5' RACE reads. The sample lists fewer than 250,000 distinct CDR3 sequences, approximately 7% seen once, with roughly 3.4% in the top ten. The sample was also reused in another study, on yellow fever vaccine responses in identical twins.

Sequencing was done on a sample of memory (CD45RO+) T cells sorted from blood. The source of these receptors is a woman aged 18 to 35 in good health.

This sequence joins TRBV5-5 and TRBJ2-5; 10 nucleotides line up with TRBD2. The ends lost 0 bases at V and 2 bases at J; junction bases unmatched: 10. The CDR3 is 18 amino acids. The germline V gene has CDR1 SGHKS and CDR2 YYEKEE (reference sequence). CDR3 in DNA: TGTGCCAGCAGCTTGGCCGGGAAAGGACTAGCGGTTCAAGAGACCCAGTACTTC. As protein: CASSLAGKGLAVQETQYF.

The chain has TRBV9 and TRBJ2-5; a possible D gene is TRBD1 (7 bases). V lost 0 bases, J lost 3 bases, and 12 bases lay in between. The CDR3 consists of 15 residues. CDR1 is SGDLS, CDR2 YYNGEE, per germline. The CDR3, as DNA: TGTGCCAGCAGCGTAGAGGGCAGGGGGGAAGAGACCCAGTACTTC. This codes for CASSVEGRGEETQYF.

This clonotype was seen a handful of times. CDR3 sequence: CSAGGPADTQYF. CDR3 sequence (DNA): TGCAGTGCGGGGGGGCCAGCAGATACGCAGTATTTT. The chain couples TRBV20-1 to TRBJ2-3; D perhaps matches TRBD2 (7 bases). This CDR3 spans 12 amino acids. Per germline, CDR1 DFQATT and CDR2 SNEGSKA (reference sequence). With 6 bases removed from V and 4 bases from J, the gap between germline ends came to 11 bases.

The CDR3 coding sequence is TGTGCCAGCAGAACCTTTACTGGGGCCAACGTCCTGACTTTC. Translated, it gives CASRTFTGANVLTF. J is TRBJ2-6 and V is TRBV6-2 or TRBV6-3; D gene unclear. Per the germline V gene, CDR1 is MNHEY and CDR2 is SVGEGT. Trimming stripped 6 bases from V and 2 bases from J, with 8 bases between. CDR3 length: 14 residues.

The chain recombines TRBV7-9 with TRBJ2-1, with D maybe TRBD1 (5 bases). The germline V gene has CDR1 SEHNR and CDR2 FQNEAQ (reference sequence). The CDR3 covers 16 residues. Trimming stripped 6 bases from V and 0 bases from J, with 15 bases between. CDR3 coding DNA: TGTGCCAGCAGTTACGACAGTGCCCGCTCCTACAATGAGCAGTTCTTC. Translating it yields CASSYDSARSYNEQFF.

This chain links TRBV3-1 with TRBJ2-3; tentative D call: TRBD2 (6 bases). The ends were cut back, 6 bases at V and 6 bases at J, with 22 bases in the middle. Germline assignment: CDR1 LGHDT and CDR2 YNNKEL (reference sequence). This CDR3 has 16 residues. This chain's CDR3 is CASRRRLGSLSDTQYF. CDR3 sequence (DNA): TGTGCCAGCAGGCGAAGACTAGGGTCTTTGTCTGATACGCAGTATTTT.

This clonotype has a handful of counts. The chain combines TRBV9 with TRBJ2-5; D may correspond to TRBD1 or TRBD2 (5 bases each). With 3 bases removed from V and 10 bases from J, the gap between germline ends came to 28 bases. The CDR3 is made up of 17 amino acids. Germline lookup yields CDR1 SGDLS and CDR2 YYNGEE. In nucleotides, the CDR3 is TGTGCCAGCAGCGCAACCGGGACGCAGGATCTAGGTGGGAACCAGTACTTC. Its protein product is CASSATGTQDLGGNQYF.

This chain connects TRBV6-1 to TRBJ2-7; D could derive from TRBD1 or TRBD2 (5 bases each). There are 12 residues in the CDR3. V shed 6 bases and J shed 4 bases, with 10 bases lying between them. Germline-derived CDR1 and CDR2 are MNHNS and SASEGT. CDR3 region: CASSPWGYEQYF. The CDR3 region has the DNA TGTGCCAGCAGCCCCTGGGGGTACGAGCAGTACTTC.